This entry lists 28 T cell receptor beta chains sequenced from one sample in a study of blood T cells in healthy people across ages. Next came a second PCR, run for about 6 to 12 cycles, which used a sample-barcoded 5' primer along with a J-beta primer mix. TCRdb reanalysed the 5' RACE reads using MiXCR and keeps one entry per CDR3 protein. Seen here are about a million distinct CDR3 sequences, 40% to 60% observed once, and the top ten hold roughly 12%. The sequenced material came from blood. Source of these receptors: a man aged 30 to 45 in good health.

The genes are TRBV6-1 and TRBJ1-5, with 9 nucleotides matching TRBD1. J was trimmed by 9 bases and V by 3 bases; bases with no gene match: 15. The CDR3 sequence is 17 residues long. Germline-derived CDR1 and CDR2 are MNHNS and SASEGT. CDR3 loop: CASSEIDRTGASWPQHF. CDR3 nucleotide sequence: TGTGCCAGCAGTGAGATAGACCGGACAGGGGCATCGTGGCCCCAGCATTTT.

This clonotype appeared a few times. The V and J genes are TRBV7-2 and TRBJ1-2; 9 nucleotides align to TRBD1. V gave up 4 bases and J gave up 6 bases; unmatched junction bases: 6. This CDR3 region has 14 residues. Germline values: CDR1 SGHTA, CDR2 FQGNSA. CDR3 DNA: TGTGCCAGCAGCTCCCGGACAGGGGAGAATGGCTACACCTTC. Amino acid sequence: CASSSRTGENGYTF.

This clonotype was seen a handful of times. The gene calls are TRBV10-3 and TRBJ2-1; D is ambiguous. CDR3 length equals 15 residues. Germline CDR1 is ENHRY and CDR2 is SYGVKD. V lost 2 bases and J 1 base, leaving 9 bases between the germline ends. In DNA form, the CDR3 reads TGTGCCATCAGTGAGGCAGAAAGGTCCTACAATGAGCAGTTCTTC. Translation gives CAISEAERSYNEQFF.

The chain carries TRBV27 and TRBJ1-4; no reliable D call. The V gene lost 0 bases and the J gene lost 7 bases, with 9 bases spanning the gap. This CDR3 has 14 residues. Looked up from germline, CDR1 is MNHEY and CDR2 is SMNVEV (reference sequence). The CDR3 reads CASSLSAWGEKLFF. CDR3 sequence (DNA): TGTGCCAGCAGTTTATCGGCTTGGGGTGAAAAACTGTTTTTT.

The chain is built from TRBV20-1 and TRBJ1-2, with D perhaps TRBD1 (6 bases). V was pared by 1 base and J by 4 bases, with 22 bases between. Germline assignment: CDR1 DFQATT and CDR2 SNEGSKA (reference sequence). The CDR3 is 17 amino acids. The CDR3 DNA sequence: TGCAGTGCTAGAGCCCCGGGGGGGGCCCTCCTGAGCTATGGCTACACCTTC. It specifies CSARAPGGALLSYGYTF.

The table lists this clonotype with a few counts. CDR3 sequence reads: CASSFGRDIQYF. The CDR3 region has the DNA TGTGCCAGCAGCTTCGGTCGTGACATTCAGTACTTC. The V gene is TRBV7-2, the J gene TRBJ2-4, with D uncertain. This CDR3 spans 12 amino acids. The germline V gene has CDR1 SGHTA and CDR2 FQGNSA. Trimming pared 3 bases from V and 8 bases from J, leaving 8 bases between.

In this sample, this clonotype turned up a few times. The chain couples TRBV27 to TRBJ2-5, with 7 bases aligning to TRBD2. V was pared by 4 bases and J by 4 bases, with 9 bases of the junction left unmatched. There are 15 residues in the CDR3. Germline CDR1 is MNHEY and CDR2 is SMNVEV (reference sequence). The CDR3 is CASSSPRGVGETQYF. DNA of the CDR3: TGTGCCAGCAGTTCCCCACGGGGGGTTGGAGAGACCCAGTACTTC.

This clonotype was picked up a small number of times. The genes are TRBV14 and TRBJ2-7, with a tentative D call TRBD2 (6 bases). V lost 3 bases to trimming and J lost 7 bases, with 13 bases between them. CDR1 SGHDN and CDR2 FVKESK come from the germline V gene. The CDR3 totals 13 residues. The CDR3 bases are TGTGCCAGCAGCCAGGTTTCTGCGGGGGAGCAGTACTTC. Amino acids: CASSQVSAGEQYF.

The chain employs TRBV24-1 and TRBJ2-3; D is undetermined. The germline CDR1 and CDR2 sequences are KGHDR and SFDVKD. The CDR3 consists of 16 residues. V was pared by 4 bases and J by 6 bases, with 19 bases between. CDR3 region: CATSDIGRIPGDTQYF. The CDR3 DNA reads as TGTGCCACCAGTGACATCGGACGGATACCTGGGGATACGCAGTATTTT.

The chain is built from TRBV11-3 and TRBJ2-3; D is perhaps TRBD1 or TRBD2 (6 bases each). From germline, CDR1 is SGHNT and CDR2 YENEEA. Trimming took 4 bases from V and 0 from J, leaving 11 bases between them. The CDR3 runs 15 residues. CDR3 DNA: TGTGCCAGCAGCTCTCCGGGGGCTAGCACAGATACGCAGTATTTT. The encoded protein is CASSSPGASTDTQYF.

This chain links TRBV9 with TRBJ2-7; the match to TRBD1 covers 7 bases. The CDR3 spans 15 residues. V dropped 4 bases and J dropped 3; count of bases not matched to a gene: 10. The V gene's germline CDR1 is SGDLS and CDR2 YYNGEE. The CDR3 loop is CASSTQGTAFYEQYF. The CDR3 region has the DNA TGTGCCAGCAGCACCCAAGGGACAGCCTTCTACGAGCAGTACTTC.

The V and J genes are TRBV29-1 and TRBJ2-4; 8 nucleotides line up with TRBD2. The DNA end is a closer match to TRBJ2-5, so the J assignment may be wrong. Per germline, CDR1 SQVTM and CDR2 ANQGSEA. The CDR3 covers 14 residues. The CDR3 DNA follows: TGCAGCGCTCCAGAGGGCGGGAGGCGAGAGACCCAGTACTTC. It codes for CSAPEGGRRETQYF.

V gene TRBV9 combines with J gene TRBJ2-7; D is perhaps TRBD1 or TRBD2 (7 bases each). CDR3 length equals 15 residues. CDR1 and CDR2 from the germline V gene are SGDLS and YYNGEE. The V end lost 7 bases, the J end lost 0 bases, and 17 bases lay between the germline ends. CDR3 amino acids: CASSQGGEYSYEQYF. The DNA of the CDR3 is TGTGCCAGCTCCCAGGGGGGGGAATACTCCTACGAGCAGTACTTC.

The rearrangement links TRBV21-1 to TRBJ1-5; the table's D call TRBD1 went unverified against the DNA. TRBV21-1 is labeled a pseudogene. The CDR3 consists of 16 residues. CDR3 nucleotide sequence: TGTGCCAGGCTCTGGAGGGGGCAATGTGGTAATCAGCCCCAGCATTTT. Its translation: CARLWRGQCGNQPQHF.

There are many counts of this clonotype. V and J are TRBV18 and TRBJ2-3, with TRBD1 as a possible D gene (6 bases). This CDR3 region has 15 residues. Germline-derived CDR1 and CDR2 are KGHSH and LQKENI. V lost 3 bases and J lost 2, with 12 bases in between. In nucleotides, the CDR3 is TGTGCCAGCTCACCCAGTAACAGGGCCACAGATACGCAGTATTTT. Encoded protein: CASSPSNRATDTQYF. The whole variable domain, remainder taken from reference TRBV18 and TRBJ2-3, is NAGVMQNPRHLVRRRGQEARLRCSPMKGHSHVYWYRQLPEEGLKFMVYLQKENIIDESGMPKERFSAEFPKEGPSILRIQQVVRGDSAAYFCASSPSNRATDTQYFGPGTRLTVL.

This clonotype has a handful of counts. The chain combines TRBV4-3 with TRBJ2-1, with D tentatively TRBD2 (5 bases). Trimming took 2 bases from V and 5 from J, leaving 13 bases between them. CDR3 length: 15 residues. The germline gives CDR1 LGHNA, CDR2 YSLEER. CDR3 amino acids: CASSQILGSDNEQFF. CDR3 in DNA: TGCGCCAGCAGCCAAATACTAGGGTCGGACAATGAGCAGTTCTTC.

This chain's CDR3 is CASSRTGTGVQETQYF. As DNA, the CDR3 is TGTGCCAGCAGTCGAACCGGGACAGGGGTCCAAGAGACCCAGTACTTC. This rearrangement joins TRBV25-1 to TRBJ2-5; 10 bases fit TRBD1. Per germline, CDR1 MGHDK and CDR2 SYGVNS. The CDR3 covers 16 residues. V lost 5 bases and J lost 1; bases outside the gene matches: 7.

The chain uses TRBV7-2 and TRBJ2-5; a weak D match, TRBD2 (5 bases). V gave up 6 bases and J gave up 4 bases, with 9 bases separating them. There are 12 residues in the CDR3. CDR1 SGHTA and CDR2 FQGNSA come from the germline V gene. The CDR3, as DNA: TGTGCCAGCAGTATGGCGGGAGAGACCCAGTACTTC. This translates into CASSMAGETQYF. Looking up the rest from reference TRBV7-2 and TRBJ2-5 gives the full variable domain: GAGVSQSPSNKVTEKGKDVELRCDPISGHTALYWYRQSLGQGLEFLIYFQGNSAPDKSGLPSDRFSAERTGGSVSTLTIQRTQQEDSAVYLCASSMAGETQYFGPGTRLLVL.

The V and J genes are TRBV11-1 and TRBJ2-7, with 9 bases identical to TRBD2. CDR1 and CDR2 from the germline V gene are SGHAT and FQDESV (reference sequence). The CDR3 loop spans 14 amino acids. After removal of 4 bases from V and 10 bases from J, the junction contained 11 bases not matched to a gene. The CDR3 sequence is CASSSTAGGDGQYF. DNA of the CDR3: TGTGCCAGCAGCTCGACGGCGGGAGGGGACGGTCAGTACTTC.

The chain employs TRBV6-2 or TRBV6-3 and TRBJ2-1, with D possibly being TRBD1 (6 bases). Trimming removed 2 bases at V and 6 bases at J, with 8 bases between. CDR1 MNHEY and CDR2 SVGEGT come from the germline V gene. This CDR3 region has 13 residues. The CDR3 nucleotides read TGTGCCAGCAGTTACGGACAGCCCAATGAGCAGTTCTTC. Translation gives CASSYGQPNEQFF.

The J gene is TRBJ1-5, the V gene TRBV6-6; D is unresolved. This CDR3 has 16 residues. Germline CDR1 is MNHNY and CDR2 is SVGAGI (reference sequence). Trimming left V 3 bases short and J 0 bases short, with 12 bases between. CDR3 sequence (DNA): TGTGCCAGCAGTTATATCCCCAGGAGTAGCAATCAGCCCCAGCATTTT. Translated, it gives CASSYIPRSSNQPQHF.

This rearrangement joins TRBV6-5 to TRBJ1-2, with D tentatively TRBD1 (6 bases). Between the trimmed V and J ends, which lost 6 bases and 4 bases, there was a span of 18 bases. CDR3 length: 15 residues. Germline CDR1 MNHEY, CDR2 SVGAGI. CDR3 loop: CASSRTAGDTYGYTF. CDR3 DNA sequence: TGTGCCAGCAGCCGCACTGCGGGGGACACCTATGGCTACACCTTC.

The rearrangement uses TRBV3-1 and TRBJ2-3, with 11 positions matching TRBD2. V lost 4 bases and J lost 0; bases outside the gene matches: 9. The CDR3 is 18 amino acids. In germline, CDR1 is LGHDT, CDR2 YNNKEL (reference sequence). CDR3 DNA: TGTGCCAGCAGCCCGCCCGCGGGGACTAGCGGAAGCACAGATACGCAGTATTTT. Its translation is CASSPPAGTSGSTDTQYF.

The V and J genes are TRBV27 and TRBJ2-3; D not certain. The germline gives CDR1 MNHEY, CDR2 SMNVEV (reference sequence). Trimming took off 4 bases at V and 8 bases at J, with 16 bases between the two ends. The CDR3 consists of 14 residues. CDR3 DNA sequence: TGTGCCAGCAGTTCCCCCGTTACCCCGGGTACGCAGTATTTT. It is translated as CASSSPVTPGTQYF.

The rearrangement uses TRBV6-2 or TRBV6-3 and TRBJ2-3; 10 nucleotides line up with TRBD2. The germline V gene encodes CDR1 MNHEY and CDR2 SVGEGT. The ends lost 8 bases at V and 5 bases at J; junction bases unmatched: 4. The CDR3 has 13 amino acids. The CDR3 bases are TGTGCCAGCGGACTAGCGGTGCGAGATACGCAGTATTTT. Amino acid sequence: CASGLAVRDTQYF.

This clonotype appeared a single time. The V and J genes are TRBV20-1 and TRBJ2-7; D gene uncertain. The length of the CDR3 is 11 residues. The V and J ends lost 4 bases and 0 bases respectively, with 4 bases between them. The V gene's germline CDR1 is DFQATT and CDR2 SNEGSKA (reference sequence). In DNA, the CDR3 is TGCAGTGCTAAGGGCTCCTACGAGCAGTACTTC. Amino acids: CSAKGSYEQYF.

The CDR3 nucleotides read TGCAGCGTTGTACAGGGGCTAAATGAGCAGTACTTC. Protein product: CSVVQGLNEQYF. This chain links TRBV29-1 with TRBJ2-7; TRBD1 aligns across 7 bases. Germline CDR1 and CDR2: SQVTM and ANQGSEA. V gave up 4 bases and J gave up 7 bases; unmatched junction bases: 7. This CDR3 is 12 amino acids long.

This sequence joins TRBV9 and TRBJ1-6; 11 bases are shared with TRBD1. This CDR3 spans 16 amino acids. V shed 4 bases, J shed 6 bases, and the junction held 6 bases outside the gene matches. Germline V gives CDR1 SGDLS, CDR2 YYNGEE. CDR3 protein: CASSPRTGGLNSPLHF. In nucleotides, the CDR3 is TGTGCCAGCAGCCCTCGGACAGGGGGCCTTAATTCACCCCTCCACTTT.